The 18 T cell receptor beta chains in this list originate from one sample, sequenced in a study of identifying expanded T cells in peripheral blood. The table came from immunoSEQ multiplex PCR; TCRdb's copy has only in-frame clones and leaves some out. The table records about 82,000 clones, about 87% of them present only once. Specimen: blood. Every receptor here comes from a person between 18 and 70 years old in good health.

The CDR3 region is CSVVSGFYGYTF. CDR3 in DNA: TGCAGCGTTGTGTCGGGGTTCTATGGCTACACCTTC. The rearrangement links TRBV29-1 to TRBJ1-2; D ambiguous. Germline-derived CDR1 and CDR2 are SQVTM and ANQGSEA. The CDR3 loop spans 12 amino acids. Trimming removed 4 bases from V and 4 bases from J, with 10 bases in between.

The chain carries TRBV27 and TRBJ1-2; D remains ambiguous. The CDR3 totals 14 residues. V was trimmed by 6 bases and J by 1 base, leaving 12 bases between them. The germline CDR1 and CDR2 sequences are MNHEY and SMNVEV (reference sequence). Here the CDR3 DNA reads TGTGCCAGCAGCCTGGACGGGGTTAACTATGGCTACACCTTC. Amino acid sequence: CASSLDGVNYGYTF.

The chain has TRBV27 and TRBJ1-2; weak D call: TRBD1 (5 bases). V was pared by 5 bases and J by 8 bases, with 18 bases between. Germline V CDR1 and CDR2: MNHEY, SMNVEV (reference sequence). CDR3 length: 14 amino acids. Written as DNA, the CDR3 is TGTGCCAGCAGTCCGGGACTAAACGCTCGAGGCTACACCTTC. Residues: CASSPGLNARGYTF.

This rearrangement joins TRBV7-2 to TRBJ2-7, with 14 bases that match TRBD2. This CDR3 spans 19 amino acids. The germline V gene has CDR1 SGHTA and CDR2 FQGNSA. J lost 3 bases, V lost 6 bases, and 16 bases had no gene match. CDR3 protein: CASSRRPGLAGVWNYEQYF. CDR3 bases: TGTGCCAGCAGTCGTAGACCGGGACTAGCGGGAGTCTGGAACTACGAGCAGTACTTC.

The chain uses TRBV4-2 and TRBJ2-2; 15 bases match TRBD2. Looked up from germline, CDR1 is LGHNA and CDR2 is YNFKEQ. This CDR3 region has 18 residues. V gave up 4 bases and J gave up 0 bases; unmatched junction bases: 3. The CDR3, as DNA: TGTGCCAGCAGCCCGGGACTAGCGGGAGGCTCGAACACCGGGGAGCTGTTTTTT. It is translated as CASSPGLAGGSNTGELFF.

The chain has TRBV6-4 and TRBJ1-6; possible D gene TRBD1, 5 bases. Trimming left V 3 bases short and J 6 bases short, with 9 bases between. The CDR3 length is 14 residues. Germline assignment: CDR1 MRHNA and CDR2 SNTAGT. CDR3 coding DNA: TGTGCCAGCAGTGATGGGGGTTTTAATTCACCCCTCCACTTT. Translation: CASSDGGFNSPLHF.

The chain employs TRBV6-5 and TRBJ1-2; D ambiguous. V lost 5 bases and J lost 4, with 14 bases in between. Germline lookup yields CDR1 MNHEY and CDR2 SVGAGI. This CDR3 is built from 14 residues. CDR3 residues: CASSPWRNTYGYTF. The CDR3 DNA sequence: TGTGCCAGCAGTCCCTGGAGGAACACCTATGGCTACACCTTC.

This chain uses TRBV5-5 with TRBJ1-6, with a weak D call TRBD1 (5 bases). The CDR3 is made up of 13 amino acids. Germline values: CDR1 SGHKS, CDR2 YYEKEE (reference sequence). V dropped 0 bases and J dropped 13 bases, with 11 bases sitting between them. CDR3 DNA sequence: TGTGCCAGCAGCTTGGGCCAGGGTGAGCCCCTCCACTTT. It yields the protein CASSLGQGEPLHF.

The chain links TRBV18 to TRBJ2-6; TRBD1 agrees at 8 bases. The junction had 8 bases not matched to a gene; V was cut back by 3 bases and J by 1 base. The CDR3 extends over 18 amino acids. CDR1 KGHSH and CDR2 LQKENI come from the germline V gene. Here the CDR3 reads CASSPRQGQISGANVLTF. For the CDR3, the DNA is TGTGCCAGCTCACCTCGACAGGGGCAAATTTCTGGGGCCAACGTCCTGACTTTC.

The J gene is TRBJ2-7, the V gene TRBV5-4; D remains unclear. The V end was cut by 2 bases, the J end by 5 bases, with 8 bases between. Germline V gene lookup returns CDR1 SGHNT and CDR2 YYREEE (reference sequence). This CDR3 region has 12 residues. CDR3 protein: CASSFRHDEQYF. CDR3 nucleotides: TGTGCCAGCAGCTTCCGACACGACGAGCAGTACTTC.

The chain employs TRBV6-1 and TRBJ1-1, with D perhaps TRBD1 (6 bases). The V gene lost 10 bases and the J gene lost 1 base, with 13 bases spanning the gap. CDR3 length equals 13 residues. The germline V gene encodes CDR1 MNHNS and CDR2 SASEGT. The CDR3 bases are TGTGCCACGACGGACAGAAAGAACACTGAAGCTTTCTTT. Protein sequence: CATTDRKNTEAFF.

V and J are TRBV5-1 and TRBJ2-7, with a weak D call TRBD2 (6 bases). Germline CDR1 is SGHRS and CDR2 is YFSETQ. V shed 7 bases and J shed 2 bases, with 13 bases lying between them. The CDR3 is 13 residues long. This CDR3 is CASWGGNPYEQYF. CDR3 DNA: TGCGCCAGCTGGGGCGGGAACCCCTACGAGCAGTACTTC.

The CDR3 bases are TGTGCCAGCAGCTGGGGACAGGGAGAGGGAGATACGCAGTATTTT. It yields the protein CASSWGQGEGDTQYF. The chain has TRBV5-6 and TRBJ2-3, with 9 bases matching TRBD1. CDR1 and CDR2 from the germline V gene are SGHDT and YYEEEE. The CDR3 is 15 residues long. V trimming: 3 bases; J trimming: 5 bases; junction bases outside the gene matches: 7.

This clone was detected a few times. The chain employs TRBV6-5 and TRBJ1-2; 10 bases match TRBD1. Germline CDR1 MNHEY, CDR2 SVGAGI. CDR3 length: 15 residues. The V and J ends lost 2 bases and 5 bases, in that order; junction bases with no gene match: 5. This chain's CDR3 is CASSYGGTGEYGYTF. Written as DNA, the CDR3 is TGTGCCAGCAGTTACGGGGGGACAGGGGAGTATGGCTACACCTTC.

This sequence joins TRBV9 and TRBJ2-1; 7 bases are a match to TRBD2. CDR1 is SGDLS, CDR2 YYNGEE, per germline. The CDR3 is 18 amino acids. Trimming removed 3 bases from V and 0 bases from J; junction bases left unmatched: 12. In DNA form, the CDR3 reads TGTGCCAGCAGCGCCCCCGGTTTCGGCGGGAGCTCCTACAATGAGCAGTTCTTC. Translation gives CASSAPGFGGSSYNEQFF.

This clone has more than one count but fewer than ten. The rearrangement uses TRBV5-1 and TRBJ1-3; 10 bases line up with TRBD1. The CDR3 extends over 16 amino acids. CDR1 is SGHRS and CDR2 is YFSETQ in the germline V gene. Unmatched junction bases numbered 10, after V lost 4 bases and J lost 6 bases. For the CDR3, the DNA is TGCGCCAGCAGCCTGACTGGGACAGGGGTGGAAAACACCATATATTTT. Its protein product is CASSLTGTGVENTIYF.

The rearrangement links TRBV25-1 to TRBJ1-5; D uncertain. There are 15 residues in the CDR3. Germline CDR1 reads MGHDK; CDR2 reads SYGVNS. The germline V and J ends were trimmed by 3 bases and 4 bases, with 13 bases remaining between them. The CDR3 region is CASSESRTLNQPQHF. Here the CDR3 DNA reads TGTGCCAGCAGTGAGTCCAGGACCCTGAATCAGCCCCAGCATTTT. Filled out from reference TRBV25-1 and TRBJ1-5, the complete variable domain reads EADIYQTPRYLVIGTGKKITLECSQTMGHDKMYWYQQDPGMELHLIHYSYGVNSTEKGDLSSESTVSRIRTEHFPLTLESARPSHTSQYLCASSESRTLNQPQHFGDGTRLSIL.

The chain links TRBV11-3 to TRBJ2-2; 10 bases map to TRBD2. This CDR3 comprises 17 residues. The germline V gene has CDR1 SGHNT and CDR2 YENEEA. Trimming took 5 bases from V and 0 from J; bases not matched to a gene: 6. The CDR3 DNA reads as TGTGCCAGCAGCCCCCGGACTAGCGGAGCGAACACCGGGGAGCTGTTTTTT. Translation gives CASSPRTSGANTGELFF.